The T cell receptor beta chain under discussion was sequenced for a study of shared clonotypes between healthy human individuals. As to this clone: Other DNA sequences in the sample encode the same CDR3.

In the CD4+ fraction, cells were divided into CD45RA+ naive and CD45RA-negative memory subsets. The method was immunoSEQ multiplex PCR; TCRdb's version includes in-frame clones alone and lacks a portion of them. The sample has more than 2 million clones, under 97% seen once. V was clipped by 0 bases and J by 4 bases, with 9 bases between them. This CDR3 comprises 13 residues. Germline V gene lookup returns CDR1 GTSNPN and CDR2 SVGIG (reference sequence). The chain couples TRBV30 to TRBJ1-1; D ambiguous. This TCR was recovered from a young man in good health. The material sequenced was naive CD4+ T cells sorted from blood. Noted subset: CD45RA+ positively selected. The DNA for the CDR3 is TGTGCCTGGAGTGTAAGAGGAGGCACTGAAGCTTTCTTT. Translated: CAWSVRGGTEAFF.